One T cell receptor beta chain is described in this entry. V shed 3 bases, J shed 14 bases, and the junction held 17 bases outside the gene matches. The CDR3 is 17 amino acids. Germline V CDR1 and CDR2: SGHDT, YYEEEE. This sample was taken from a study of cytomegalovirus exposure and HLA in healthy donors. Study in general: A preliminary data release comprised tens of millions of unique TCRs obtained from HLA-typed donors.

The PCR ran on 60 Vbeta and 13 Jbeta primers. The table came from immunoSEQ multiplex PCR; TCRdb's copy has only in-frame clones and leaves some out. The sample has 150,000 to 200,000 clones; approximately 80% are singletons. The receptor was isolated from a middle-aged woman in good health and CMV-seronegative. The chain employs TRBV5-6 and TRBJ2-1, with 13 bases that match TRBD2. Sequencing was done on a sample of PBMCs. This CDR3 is CASSWDRTSGSQQTEFF. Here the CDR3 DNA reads TGTGCCAGCAGCTGGGATAGGACTAGCGGGAGCCAACAAACAGAGTTCTTC. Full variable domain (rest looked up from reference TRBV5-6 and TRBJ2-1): DAGVTQSPTHLIKTRGQQVTLRCSPKSGHDTVSWYQQALGQGPQFIFQYYEEEERQRGNFPDRFSGHQFPNYSSELNVNALLLGDSALYLCASSWDRTSGSQQTEFFGPGTRLTVL.